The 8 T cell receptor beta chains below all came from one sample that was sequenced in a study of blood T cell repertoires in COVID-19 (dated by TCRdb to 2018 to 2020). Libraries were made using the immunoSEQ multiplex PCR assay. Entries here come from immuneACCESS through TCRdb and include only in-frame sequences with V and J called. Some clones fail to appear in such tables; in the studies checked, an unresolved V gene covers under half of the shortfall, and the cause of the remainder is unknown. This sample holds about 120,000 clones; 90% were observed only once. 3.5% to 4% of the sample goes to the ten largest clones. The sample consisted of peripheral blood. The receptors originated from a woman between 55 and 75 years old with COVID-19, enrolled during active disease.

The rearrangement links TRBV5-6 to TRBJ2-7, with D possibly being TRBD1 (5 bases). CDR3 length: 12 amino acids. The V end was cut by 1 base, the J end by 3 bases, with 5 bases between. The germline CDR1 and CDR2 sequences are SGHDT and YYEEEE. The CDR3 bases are TGTGCCAGCAGCTTGCAGGGCTACGAGCAGTACTTC. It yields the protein CASSLQGYEQYF.

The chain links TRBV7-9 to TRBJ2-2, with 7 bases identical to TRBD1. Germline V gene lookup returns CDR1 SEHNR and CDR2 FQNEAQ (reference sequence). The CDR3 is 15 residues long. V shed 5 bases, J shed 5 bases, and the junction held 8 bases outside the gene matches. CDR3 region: CASSPWTGETGELFF. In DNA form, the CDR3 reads TGTGCCAGCAGCCCTTGGACAGGCGAAACCGGGGAGCTGTTTTTT.

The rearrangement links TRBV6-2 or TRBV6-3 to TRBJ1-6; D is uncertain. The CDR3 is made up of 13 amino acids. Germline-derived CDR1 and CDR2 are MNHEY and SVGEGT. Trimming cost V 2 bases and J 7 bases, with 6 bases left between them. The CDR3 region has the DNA TGTGCCAGCAGTTACCAAGCAAATTCACCCCTCCACTTT. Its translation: CASSYQANSPLHF.

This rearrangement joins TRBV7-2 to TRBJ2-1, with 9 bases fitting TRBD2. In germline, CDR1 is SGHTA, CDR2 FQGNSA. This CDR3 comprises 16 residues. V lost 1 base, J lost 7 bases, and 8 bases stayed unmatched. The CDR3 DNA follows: TGTGCCAGCAGCTTAGGACGCGGGGGGGCCAAAAATGAGCAGTTCTTC. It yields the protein CASSLGRGGAKNEQFF.

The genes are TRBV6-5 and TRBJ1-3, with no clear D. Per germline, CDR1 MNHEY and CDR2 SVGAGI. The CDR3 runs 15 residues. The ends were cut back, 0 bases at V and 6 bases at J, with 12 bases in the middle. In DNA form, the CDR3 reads TGTGCCAGCAGTTACTCCCTCCGTGGAGCAAACACCATATATTTT. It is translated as CASSYSLRGANTIYF.

This chain's CDR3 is CAWSRGQGNTDTQYF. Here the CDR3 DNA reads TGTGCCTGGAGTAGGGGACAGGGGAACACAGATACGCAGTATTTT. The chain carries TRBV30 and TRBJ2-3; 10 bases fit TRBD1. Germline CDR1 GTSNPN, CDR2 SVGIG (reference sequence). With V trimmed by 2 bases and J by 2 bases, 4 bases remained unmatched. The CDR3 sequence is 15 residues long.

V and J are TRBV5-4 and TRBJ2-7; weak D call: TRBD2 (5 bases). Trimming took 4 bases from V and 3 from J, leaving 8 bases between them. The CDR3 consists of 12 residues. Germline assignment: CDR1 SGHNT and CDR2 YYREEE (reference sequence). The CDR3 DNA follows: TGTGCCAGCAGCCGGGCGGGCTACGAGCAGTACTTC. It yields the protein CASSRAGYEQYF.

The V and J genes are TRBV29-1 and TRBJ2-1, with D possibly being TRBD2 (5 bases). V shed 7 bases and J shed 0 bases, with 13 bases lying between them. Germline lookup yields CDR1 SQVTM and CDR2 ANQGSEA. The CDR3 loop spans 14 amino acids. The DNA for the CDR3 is TGCAGCGGCTTAGGAGGACGCTCCTACAATGAGCAGTTCTTC. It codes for CSGLGGRSYNEQFF.